Each of the 5 T cell receptor beta chains below was sequenced from the same sample in a study of cytomegalovirus exposure and HLA in healthy donors. Use of 60 Vbeta and 13 Jbeta primers characterized the PCR. Only in-frame clones appear in the TCRdb table, and some are missing; sequencing was by immunoSEQ multiplex PCR. The sample lists about 120,000 clones, 65% to 80% seen once, with 9.5% to 13% in the top ten. The sequenced sample consisted of PBMCs. The receptors come from a man in his forties in good health and CMV-seropositive.

The V and J genes are TRBV6-5 and TRBJ1-3; 7 bases align to TRBD1. Unmatched junction bases numbered 4, after V lost 5 bases and J lost 0 bases. There are 15 residues in the CDR3. The germline V gene encodes CDR1 MNHEY and CDR2 SVGAGI. CDR3 sequence: CASSRGTDSGNTIYF. CDR3 coding DNA: TGTGCCAGCAGTCGGGGGACAGACTCTGGAAACACCATATATTTT.

The chain links TRBV5-1 to TRBJ2-5; 11 nucleotides align to TRBD2. The V gene end was trimmed by 6 bases and the J gene end by 2 bases; junction bases not matched to a gene: 6. Per germline, CDR1 SGHRS and CDR2 YFSETQ. The CDR3 extends over 15 amino acids. For the CDR3, the DNA is TGCGCCAGCACCAGACTAGCGGGGAATCAAGAGACCCAGTACTTC. Its translation: CASTRLAGNQETQYF.

This chain joins TRBV28 and TRBJ2-1; TRBD2 agrees at 12 bases. V lost 4 bases to trimming and J lost 3 bases; unmatched junction nucleotides: 4. There are 16 residues in the CDR3. Per the germline V gene, CDR1 is MDHEN and CDR2 is SYDVKM. The CDR3 bases are TGTGCCAGCAGTTCACCGACTAGCGGGGGCTACAATGAGCAGTTCTTC. The encoded protein is CASSSPTSGGYNEQFF. Combining the CDR3 with reference TRBV28 and TRBJ2-1 gives the whole variable domain DVKVTQSSRYLVKRTGEKVFLECVQDMDHENMFWYRQDPGLGLRLIYFSYDVKMKEKGDIPEGYSVSREKKERFSLILESASTNQTSMYLCASSSPTSGGYNEQFFGPGTRLTVL.

The rearrangement links TRBV2 to TRBJ1-6; no clear D gene. This CDR3 has 14 amino acids. CDR1 and CDR2 from the germline V gene are SNHLY and FYNNEI. Trimming removed 6 bases at V and 0 bases at J, with 6 bases between. The CDR3 region has the DNA TGTGCCAGCAGACACAGCTCCTATAATTCACCCCTCCACTTT. Its protein product is CASRHSSYNSPLHF.

CDR3 loop: CASSDTLSADYEQYF. DNA of the CDR3: TGTGCCAGCTCAGATACGCTCTCAGCGGACTACGAGCAGTACTTC. The chain employs TRBV14 and TRBJ2-7; tentative D call: TRBD2 (5 bases). The CDR3 sequence is 15 residues long. Per the germline V gene, CDR1 is SGHDN and CDR2 is FVKESK. V lost 8 bases and J lost 3, with 20 bases in between.